This T cell receptor (beta chain) was profiled in a study of metastatic and nonmetastatic thyroid tumors. Every patient was untreated before thyroid surgery. TCRdb reanalyzed the PCR reads with MiXCR. The sample lists about 93,000 clones, roughly 12% seen once, with approximately 10% in the top ten. The germline V gene has CDR1 SSHAT and CDR2 FNYEAQ (reference sequence). The CDR3 length is 18 residues. This clone was recorded at least ten times. Compared with germline, one end of the junction differs, possibly owing to a read error. This clonotype was sampled from a female donor with papillary thyroid cancer or a benign thyroid nodule (not recorded which). Some clones in this sample may be carry-over from other donors' samples. Material: blood. The V call is TRBV7-7, the J call TRBJ1-6, with TRBD1 matching over 11 bases. CDR3 bases: TGTGCTAGCAGAGAGGACAGGGGGCATCTGGCCTATAATTCACCCCTCCACTTT. It is translated as CASREDRGHLAYNSPLHF.